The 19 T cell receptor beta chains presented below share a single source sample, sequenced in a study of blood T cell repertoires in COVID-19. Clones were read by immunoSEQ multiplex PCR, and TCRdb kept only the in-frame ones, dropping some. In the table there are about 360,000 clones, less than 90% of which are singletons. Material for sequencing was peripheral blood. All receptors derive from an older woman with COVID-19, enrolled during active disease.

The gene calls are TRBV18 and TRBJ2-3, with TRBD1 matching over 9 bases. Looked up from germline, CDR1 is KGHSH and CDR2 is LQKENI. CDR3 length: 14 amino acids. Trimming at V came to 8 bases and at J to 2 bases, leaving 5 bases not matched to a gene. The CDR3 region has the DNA TGTGCCAGCCAACAGGGGGCGATCACAGATACGCAGTATTTT. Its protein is CASQQGAITDTQYF. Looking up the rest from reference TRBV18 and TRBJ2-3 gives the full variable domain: NAGVMQNPRHLVRRRGQEARLRCSPMKGHSHVYWYRQLPEEGLKFMVYLQKENIIDESGMPKERFSAEFPKEGPSILRIQQVVRGDSAAYFCASQQGAITDTQYFGPGTRLTVL.

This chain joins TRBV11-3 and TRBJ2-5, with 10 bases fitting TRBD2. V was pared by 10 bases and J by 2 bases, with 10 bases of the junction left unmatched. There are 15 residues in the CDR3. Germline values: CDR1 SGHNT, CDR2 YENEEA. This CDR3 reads CATKATSGYQETQYF. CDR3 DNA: TGTGCCACCAAAGCGACTAGCGGGTATCAAGAGACCCAGTACTTC.

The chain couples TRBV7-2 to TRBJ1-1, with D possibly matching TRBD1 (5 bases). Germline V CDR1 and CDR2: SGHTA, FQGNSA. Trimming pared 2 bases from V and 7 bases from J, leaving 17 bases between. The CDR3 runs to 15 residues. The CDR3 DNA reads TGTGCCAGCAGCTTAAGCGCGGGACTATCGGTTGAAGCTTTCTTT. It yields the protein CASSLSAGLSVEAFF.

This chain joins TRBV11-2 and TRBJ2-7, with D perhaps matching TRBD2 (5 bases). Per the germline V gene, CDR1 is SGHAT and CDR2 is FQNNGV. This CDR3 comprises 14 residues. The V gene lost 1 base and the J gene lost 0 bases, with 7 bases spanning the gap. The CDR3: CASSLARASYEQYF. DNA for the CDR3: TGTGCCAGCAGCTTAGCGAGGGCCTCCTACGAGCAGTACTTC.

CDR3 sequence: CASSYIGTGSNQPQHF. CDR3 sequence (DNA): TGTGCCAGCAGTTACATCGGGACAGGTAGCAATCAGCCCCAGCATTTT. The V call is TRBV6-2 or TRBV6-3, the J call TRBJ1-5; 8 bases agree with TRBD1. V lost 2 bases to trimming and J lost 0 bases; unmatched junction nucleotides: 3. The CDR3 runs 16 residues. Germline lookup yields CDR1 MNHEY and CDR2 SVGEGT.

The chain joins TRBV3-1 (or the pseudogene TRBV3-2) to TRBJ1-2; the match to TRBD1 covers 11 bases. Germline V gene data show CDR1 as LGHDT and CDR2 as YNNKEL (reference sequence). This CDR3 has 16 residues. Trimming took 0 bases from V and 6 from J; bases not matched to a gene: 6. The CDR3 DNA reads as TGTGCCAGCAGCCAAGACTGGGGGACAGGGGGTAATGGCTACACCTTC. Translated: CASSQDWGTGGNGYTF.

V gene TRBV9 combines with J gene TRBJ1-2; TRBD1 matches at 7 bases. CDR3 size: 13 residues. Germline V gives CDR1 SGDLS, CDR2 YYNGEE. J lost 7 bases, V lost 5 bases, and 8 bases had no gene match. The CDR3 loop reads CASSDRVAGGYTF. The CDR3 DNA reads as TGTGCCAGCAGTGACAGGGTGGCGGGTGGCTACACCTTC. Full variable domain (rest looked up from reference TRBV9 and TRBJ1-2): DSGVTQTPKHLITATGQRVTLRCSPRSGDLSVYWYQQSLDQGLQFLIQYYNGEERAKGNILERFSAQQFPDLHSELNLSSLELGDSALYFCASSDRVAGGYTFGSGTRLTVV.

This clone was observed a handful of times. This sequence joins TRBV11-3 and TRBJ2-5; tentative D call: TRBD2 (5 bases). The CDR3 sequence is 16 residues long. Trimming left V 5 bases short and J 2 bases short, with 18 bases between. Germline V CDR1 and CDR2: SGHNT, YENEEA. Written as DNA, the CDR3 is TGTGCCAGCAGCCCTAGCCCTCGGAAAAAACAAGAGACCCAGTACTTC. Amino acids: CASSPSPRKKQETQYF.

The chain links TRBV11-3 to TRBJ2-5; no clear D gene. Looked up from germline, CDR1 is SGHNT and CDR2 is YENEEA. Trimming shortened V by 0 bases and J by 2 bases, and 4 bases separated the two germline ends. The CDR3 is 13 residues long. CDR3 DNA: TGTGCCAGCAGCTTAGAACAGCAAGAGACCCAGTACTTC. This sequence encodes CASSLEQQETQYF.

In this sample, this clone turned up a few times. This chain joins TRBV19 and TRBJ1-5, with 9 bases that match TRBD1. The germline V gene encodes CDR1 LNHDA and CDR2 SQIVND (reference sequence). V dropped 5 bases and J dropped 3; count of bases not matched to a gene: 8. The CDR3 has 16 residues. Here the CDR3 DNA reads TGTGCCAGTAGTGTAACAGGGGGCAATATCAATCAGCCCCAGCATTTT. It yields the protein CASSVTGGNINQPQHF.

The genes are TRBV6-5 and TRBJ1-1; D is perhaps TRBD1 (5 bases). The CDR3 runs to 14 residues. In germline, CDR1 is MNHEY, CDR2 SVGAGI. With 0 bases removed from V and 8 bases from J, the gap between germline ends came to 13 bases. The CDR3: CASSYSGGQGEAFF. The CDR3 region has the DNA TGTGCCAGCAGTTACTCAGGTGGGCAGGGAGAAGCTTTCTTT.

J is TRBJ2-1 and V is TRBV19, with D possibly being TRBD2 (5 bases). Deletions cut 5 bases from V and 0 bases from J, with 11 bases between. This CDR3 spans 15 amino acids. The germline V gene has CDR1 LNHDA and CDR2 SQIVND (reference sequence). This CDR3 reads CASSVSAGSYNEQFF. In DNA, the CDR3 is TGTGCCAGTAGTGTCTCTGCGGGCTCCTACAATGAGCAGTTCTTC.

The CDR3 loop reads CASTFGGGRNEQFF. CDR3 in DNA: TGCGCCAGCACCTTCGGGGGAGGACGGAATGAGCAGTTCTTC. The genes are TRBV5-1 and TRBJ2-1, with D perhaps TRBD2 (6 bases). The CDR3 is made up of 14 amino acids. Trimming took 6 bases from V and 7 from J, leaving 17 bases between them. Germline CDR1 SGHRS, CDR2 YFSETQ.

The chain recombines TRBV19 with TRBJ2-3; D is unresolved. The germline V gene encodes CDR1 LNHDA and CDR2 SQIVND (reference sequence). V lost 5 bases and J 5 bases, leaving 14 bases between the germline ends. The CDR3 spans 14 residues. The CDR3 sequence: CASSDRPGGDTQYF. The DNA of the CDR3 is TGTGCCAGTAGTGATCGTCCAGGTGGAGATACGCAGTATTTT.

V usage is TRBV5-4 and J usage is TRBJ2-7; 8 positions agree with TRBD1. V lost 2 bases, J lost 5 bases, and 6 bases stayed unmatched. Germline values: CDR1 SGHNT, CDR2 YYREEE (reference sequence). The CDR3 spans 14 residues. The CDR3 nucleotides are TGTGCCAGCAGCTTAGATCAGGGGGCCCACGAGCAGTACTTC. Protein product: CASSLDQGAHEQYF.

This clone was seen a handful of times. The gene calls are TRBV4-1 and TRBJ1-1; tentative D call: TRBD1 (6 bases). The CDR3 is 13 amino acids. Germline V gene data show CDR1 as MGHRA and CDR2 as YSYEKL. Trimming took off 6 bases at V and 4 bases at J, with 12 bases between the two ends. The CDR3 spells CASRTGGATEAFF. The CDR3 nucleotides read TGCGCCAGCAGGACTGGGGGGGCCACTGAAGCTTTCTTT.

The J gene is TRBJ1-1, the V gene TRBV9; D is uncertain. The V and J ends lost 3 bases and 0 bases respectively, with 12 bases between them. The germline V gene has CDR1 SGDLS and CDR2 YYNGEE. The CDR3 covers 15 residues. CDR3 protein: CASSALWSMNTEAFF. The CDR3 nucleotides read TGTGCCAGCAGCGCTTTGTGGAGTATGAACACTGAAGCTTTCTTT.

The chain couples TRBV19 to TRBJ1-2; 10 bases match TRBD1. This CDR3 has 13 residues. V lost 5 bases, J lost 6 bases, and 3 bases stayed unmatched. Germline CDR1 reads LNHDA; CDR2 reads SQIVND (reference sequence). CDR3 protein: CASSPGTGDGYTF. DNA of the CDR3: TGTGCCAGTAGTCCGGGGACAGGGGATGGCTACACCTTC.

The CDR3 spells CASSSGQGRDIQYF. CDR3 in DNA: TGTGCCAGCAGTTCCGGACAGGGGAGAGACATTCAGTACTTC. This chain links TRBV27 with TRBJ2-4, with TRBD1 matching 9 bases. This CDR3 is 14 amino acids long. Germline CDR1 and CDR2: MNHEY and SMNVEV (reference sequence). V gave up 4 bases and J gave up 8 bases; unmatched junction bases: 6.